Presented here are 22 T cell receptor beta chains from one specimen sequenced in a study of blood T cell repertoires in COVID-19. Repertoires were generated with immunoSEQ multiplex PCR, while TCRdb's copy carries only in-frame clones and drops some. Altogether hundreds of thousands of clones are present, approximately 91% being singletons, with the ten largest covering around 8%. The sample consisted of PBMCs or T cells enriched from blood (not recorded which). The receptors derive from a woman aged 60 to 75 who had recovered from COVID-19.

V and J are TRBV29-1 and TRBJ1-2; 12 bases map to TRBD1. V trimming: 7 bases; J trimming: 6 bases; junction bases outside the gene matches: 6. This CDR3 is built from 13 residues. CDR1 is SQVTM and CDR2 is ANQGSEA in the germline V gene. CDR3 sequence reads: CSGGDRGPNGYTF. The CDR3 bases are TGCAGCGGTGGGGACAGGGGGCCGAATGGCTACACCTTC.

The chain links TRBV6-5 to TRBJ1-5, with D possibly TRBD1 on 6 matching bases. This CDR3 has 13 amino acids. Germline V CDR1 and CDR2: MNHEY, SVGAGI. The ends were cut back, 6 bases at V and 2 bases at J, with 8 bases in the middle. The CDR3 here is CASRDSGNQPQHF. The CDR3 DNA follows: TGTGCCAGCAGGGACAGTGGCAATCAGCCCCAGCATTTT.

The chain has TRBV6-5 and TRBJ1-3, with a weak D call TRBD1 (5 bases). V was pared by 4 bases and J by 3 bases, with 10 bases between. The length of the CDR3 is 14 residues. CDR1 MNHEY and CDR2 SVGAGI come from the germline V gene. CDR3 bases: TGTGCCAGCAGTTTATTGGGGGGTGGAAACACCATATATTTT. Protein sequence: CASSLLGGGNTIYF.

The rearrangement joins TRBV12-5 to TRBJ1-6; D not certain. CDR1 is LGHNT, CDR2 FRNRAP, per germline. This CDR3 has 14 residues. V was trimmed by 0 bases and J by 13 bases, leaving 13 bases between them. The CDR3 DNA is TGTGCTAGTGGTTTGGTCCCGGAGGGCACTCCCCTCCACTTT. Translating gives CASGLVPEGTPLHF.

Points on this clone: The identical CDR3 is also encoded by other nucleotide sequences in the sample. The rearrangement links TRBV5-1 to TRBJ1-3; 8 positions agree with TRBD1. Germline-derived CDR1 and CDR2 are SGHRS and YFSETQ. The CDR3 length is 14 residues. V gave up 3 bases and J gave up 2 bases; unmatched junction bases: 1. The CDR3 sequence: CASSSGGTGNTIYF. The CDR3 nucleotides are TGCGCCAGCAGCTCAGGGGGCACTGGAAACACCATATATTTT.

The sample holds one count of this clone. The J gene is TRBJ2-5, the V gene TRBV6-5; TRBD1 matches at 7 bases. Trimming took 5 bases from V and 2 from J; bases not matched to a gene: 5. The CDR3 is 14 amino acids. Germline V lookup: CDR1 MNHEY, CDR2 SVGAGI. The CDR3 sequence is CASSHLQGQETQYF. Here the CDR3 DNA reads TGTGCCAGCAGTCACTTACAGGGGCAAGAGACCCAGTACTTC.

The gene calls are TRBV7-6 and TRBJ2-3, with 7 nucleotides matching TRBD2. Looked up from germline, CDR1 is SGHVS and CDR2 is FNYEAQ. The CDR3 contains 14 residues. The ends lost 4 bases at V and 11 bases at J; junction bases unmatched: 12. CDR3 protein: CASSWSGRGGQQYF. The CDR3 DNA reads as TGTGCCAGCAGCTGGAGTGGGAGGGGCGGGCAGCAGTATTTT.

The V call is TRBV5-6, the J call TRBJ1-5; D gene unclear. Trimming took 4 bases from V and 0 from J, leaving 14 bases between them. CDR1 and CDR2 from the germline V gene are SGHDT and YYEEEE. The length of the CDR3 is 16 residues. In nucleotides, the CDR3 is TGTGCCAGCAGCGTAGCGGGAGAATTTAGCAATCAGCCCCAGCATTTT. Protein sequence: CASSVAGEFSNQPQHF.

J is TRBJ1-5 and V is TRBV18, with 7 bases fitting TRBD1. This CDR3 is 13 amino acids long. Germline CDR1 and CDR2: KGHSH and LQKENI. The V and J ends lost 6 bases and 7 bases, in that order; junction bases with no gene match: 6. The CDR3 DNA follows: TGTGCCAGCTCTCAGGACAGGAGGCAGCCCCAGCATTTT. The encoded protein is CASSQDRRQPQHF.

The CDR3 DNA follows: TGTGCCAGCTTCCCGGGACTAGCGGGTGCTTGGGAGCAGTACGTC. It codes for CASFPGLAGAWEQYV. The chain couples TRBV6-5 to TRBJ2-7; 12 nucleotides agree with TRBD2. V lost 8 bases to trimming and J lost 7 bases; unmatched junction nucleotides: 12. Germline V gene data show CDR1 as MNHEY and CDR2 as SVGAGI. CDR3 length equals 15 residues.

V and J are TRBV6-5 and TRBJ1-2; 7 bases are a match to TRBD1. The CDR3 is made up of 15 amino acids. Germline-derived CDR1 and CDR2 are MNHEY and SVGAGI. J lost 0 bases, V lost 0 bases, and 1 base had no gene match. CDR3 DNA: TGTGCCAGCAGTTACTCGACAGGGTCTAACTATGGCTACACCTTC. Encoded protein: CASSYSTGSNYGYTF.

The rearrangement links TRBV6-1 to TRBJ2-3, with 12 bases fitting TRBD1. This CDR3 spans 15 amino acids. Per germline, CDR1 MNHNS and CDR2 SASEGT. Losses at the gene ends were 2 bases for V and 8 bases for J; bases not matched to a gene: 5. The CDR3 spells CASSERGQGAGTQYF. CDR3 DNA: TGTGCCAGCAGTGAAAGGGGACAGGGGGCCGGTACGCAGTATTTT.

V and J are TRBV5-1 and TRBJ2-1; D might be TRBD2 (5 bases). The length of the CDR3 is 16 residues. Germline CDR1 reads SGHRS; CDR2 reads YFSETQ. The V end was cut by 0 bases, the J end by 0 bases, with 10 bases between. As DNA, the CDR3 is TGCGCCAGCAGCTTGGCCTCCGGAGGCTCCTACAATGAGCAGTTCTTC. Translated, it gives CASSLASGGSYNEQFF.

Only a few counts were recorded for this clone. Other nucleotide sequences in the sample specify the same CDR3. The chain couples TRBV27 to TRBJ1-5; D is uncertain. This CDR3 contains 13 residues. Trimming stripped 0 bases from V and 5 bases from J, with 5 bases between. Germline V gene sequence: CDR1 MNHEY, CDR2 SMNVEV (reference sequence). Here the CDR3 DNA reads TGTGCCAGCAGTTTATCGAGGGATCAGCCCCAGCATTTT. Protein: CASSLSRDQPQHF.

This chain links TRBV2 with TRBJ2-2; D possibly corresponds to TRBD1 (6 bases). Between the trimmed V and J ends, which lost 3 bases and 5 bases, there was a span of 10 bases. This CDR3 comprises 14 residues. Germline V gene sequence: CDR1 SNHLY, CDR2 FYNNEI. In DNA, the CDR3 is TGTGCCAGCAGTGAGTGGGGGCTGACCGGGGAGCTGTTTTTT. Amino acids: CASSEWGLTGELFF.

The rearrangement joins TRBV6-1 to TRBJ1-6; 10 bases align to TRBD1. Germline-derived CDR1 and CDR2 are MNHNS and SASEGT. V trimming: 5 bases; J trimming: 7 bases; junction bases outside the gene matches: 5. CDR3 size: 15 residues. For the CDR3, the DNA is TGTGCCAGCAGTACCGGGACAGGGGACAATTCACCCCTCCACTTT. It yields the protein CASSTGTGDNSPLHF.

The sample holds one count of this clone. In DNA, the CDR3 is TGTGCCAGCAGATCAGGGATGTGGGACTATGGCTACACCTTC. Amino acids: CASRSGMWDYGYTF. The chain recombines TRBV6-5 with TRBJ1-2; D may be TRBD1 (5 bases). This CDR3 is built from 14 residues. Germline V lookup: CDR1 MNHEY, CDR2 SVGAGI. Trimming cost V 6 bases and J 3 bases, with 14 bases left between them.

The J gene is TRBJ1-5, the V gene TRBV6-6; possible D gene TRBD1, 5 bases. V was shortened by 5 bases and J by 2 bases, with 10 bases between the two germline ends. The CDR3 has 14 residues. CDR1 MNHNY and CDR2 SVGAGI come from the germline V gene (reference sequence). Here the CDR3 DNA reads TGTGCCAGCAGTACGGGGGGAGGCAATCAGCCCCAGCATTTT. This sequence encodes CASSTGGGNQPQHF.

This clone was observed once. This chain links TRBV5-6 with TRBJ2-1, with D perhaps TRBD2 (5 bases). The V end lost 6 bases, the J end lost 2 bases, and 15 bases lay between the germline ends. This CDR3 is built from 15 residues. Looked up from germline, CDR1 is SGHDT and CDR2 is YYEEEE. The CDR3: CASNEGDTAYNEQFF. Written as DNA, the CDR3 is TGTGCCAGCAATGAGGGAGATACGGCCTACAATGAGCAGTTCTTC.

V and J are TRBV18 and TRBJ2-7; 7 nucleotides align to TRBD1. Unmatched junction bases numbered 5, after V lost 4 bases and J lost 5 bases. Germline V CDR1 and CDR2: KGHSH, LQKENI. This CDR3 contains 13 residues. The CDR3 nucleotides read TGTGCCAGCTCACGACAGGGAAACGACGAGCAGTACTTC. As protein: CASSRQGNDEQYF.

For the CDR3, the DNA is TGTGCCAGCAGTGAAACGGGGTACTATAATGAAAAACTGTTTTTT. Its protein product is CASSETGYYNEKLFF. The chain combines TRBV6-1 with TRBJ1-4; unclear D gene. This CDR3 has 15 residues. V was shortened by 2 bases and J by 4 bases, with 11 bases between the two germline ends. The germline V gene encodes CDR1 MNHNS and CDR2 SASEGT.

The V gene is TRBV6-5, the J gene TRBJ2-2, with TRBD1 identical over 7 bases. Germline V gives CDR1 MNHEY, CDR2 SVGAGI. The CDR3 has 15 amino acids. J was trimmed by 5 bases and V by 0 bases; bases with no gene match: 3. The CDR3 protein is CASSYSRGPTGELFF. CDR3 in DNA: TGTGCCAGCAGTTACTCAAGGGGGCCGACCGGGGAGCTGTTTTTT.